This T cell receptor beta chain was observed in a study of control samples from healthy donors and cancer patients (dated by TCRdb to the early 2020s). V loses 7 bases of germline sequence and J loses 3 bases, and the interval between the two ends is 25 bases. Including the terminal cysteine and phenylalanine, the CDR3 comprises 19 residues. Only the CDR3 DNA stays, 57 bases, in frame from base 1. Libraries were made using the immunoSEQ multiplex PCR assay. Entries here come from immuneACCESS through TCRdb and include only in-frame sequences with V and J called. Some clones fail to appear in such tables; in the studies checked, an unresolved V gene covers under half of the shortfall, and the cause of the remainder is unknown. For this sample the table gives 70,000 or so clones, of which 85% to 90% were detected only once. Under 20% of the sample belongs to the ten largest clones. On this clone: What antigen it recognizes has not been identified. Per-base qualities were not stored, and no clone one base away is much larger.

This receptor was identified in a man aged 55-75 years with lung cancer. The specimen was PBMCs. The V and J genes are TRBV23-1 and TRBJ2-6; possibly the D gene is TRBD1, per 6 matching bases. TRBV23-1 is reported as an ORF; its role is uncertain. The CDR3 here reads CASTPGGRRGGYGANVLTF. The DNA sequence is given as TGCGCCAGCACCCCAGGCGGTAGACGAGGGGGTTATGGGGCCAACGTCCTGACTTTC.